This TCR beta chain is drawn from a study of cytomegalovirus exposure and HLA in healthy donors. Findings of the study overall: The authors excluded some V segments, including TRBV6-2 and TRBV6-3, as indistinguishable.

Germline loops: CDR1 MDHEN, CDR2 SYDVKM. This CDR3 spans 13 amino acids. The germline V and J ends were trimmed by 6 bases and 7 bases, with 15 bases remaining between them. In the PCR, 60 Vbeta and 13 Jbeta primers were used. The authors' processing: The authors later counted 70 million to 80 million unique TCR beta chains, 9 million to 14 million of them shared. Sequenced by immunoSEQ multiplex PCR; TCRdb stores in-frame clones only, minus some. V and J calls and clone size are given by that table; D and trimming were obtained from the DNA. The repertoire holds roughly 290,000 clones, with 80% as singletons. As regards this clone: Its cognate antigen is unknown.

The chain carries TRBV28 and TRBJ1-2; TRBD1 might be the D (5 bases). The sequence was obtained from a girl under 10 years old in good health and CMV-seronegative. The sample was PBMCs. The CDR3 spells CASRAVGEGGYTF. The CDR3 nucleotides read TGTGCCAGCAGGGCCGTAGGGGAAGGTGGCTACACCTTC.